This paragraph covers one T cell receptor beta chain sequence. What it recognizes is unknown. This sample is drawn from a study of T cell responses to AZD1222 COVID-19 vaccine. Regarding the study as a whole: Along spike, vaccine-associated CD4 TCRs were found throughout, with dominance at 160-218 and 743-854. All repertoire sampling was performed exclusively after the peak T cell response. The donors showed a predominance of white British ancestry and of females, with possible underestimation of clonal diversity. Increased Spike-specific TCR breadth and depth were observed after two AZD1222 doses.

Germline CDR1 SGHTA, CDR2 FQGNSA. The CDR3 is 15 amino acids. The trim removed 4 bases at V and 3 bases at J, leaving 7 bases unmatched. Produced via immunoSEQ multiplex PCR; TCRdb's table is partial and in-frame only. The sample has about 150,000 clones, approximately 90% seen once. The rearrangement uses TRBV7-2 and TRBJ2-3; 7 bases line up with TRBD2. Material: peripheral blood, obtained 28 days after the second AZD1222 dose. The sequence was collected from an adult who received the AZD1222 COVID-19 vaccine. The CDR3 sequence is CASSWNGGRTDTQYF. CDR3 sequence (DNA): TGTGCCAGCAGCTGGAACGGGGGGAGAACAGATACGCAGTATTTT.